Only a few counts were recorded for the clone carrying this TCR beta chain. These data belong to a study of T-cell memory formation after mild COVID-19. The J segment lost 8 bases and the V segment lost 4 bases, leaving 7 bases of the junction unmatched. This CDR3 contains 13 residues. CDR1 and CDR2 (germline): SGHTA, FQGNSA. MiXCR, run by TCRdb on the 5' RACE reads, gives a single entry per CDR3 protein. This sample has roughly 250,000 distinct CDR3 sequences, with 16% found just once. The chain uses TRBV7-2 and TRBJ1-2; 7 bases agree with TRBD1. Sequenced material: PBMCs or a T cell subset sorted from them (not recorded which). The source of this sequence is a man in his late teens or twenties who had mild COVID-19 (a few samples of this study predate the infection). Cell type and time point are not known. The CDR3 DNA is TGTGCCAGCAGCTCCGACAGGGCTCAGGGCTACACCTTC. It codes for CASSSDRAQGYTF.